This T cell receptor beta chain was retrieved from a study of TIL therapy for anti-PD-1-resistant metastatic lung cancer. Findings of the study overall: Compared with baseline intratumoral T cells, expanded TIL cultures were more clonal and less diverse (6% vs 31%).

This clone was counted between two and nine times. What it recognizes is unknown. The immunoSEQ assay was v3. Profiling relied on immunoSEQ multiplex PCR, and the TCRdb table lists in-frame clones only, not all of them. The sample lists about 100,000 clones, about three fifths seen once, with over 9.5% in the top ten. In germline, CDR1 is MDHEN, CDR2 SYDVKM. V dropped 7 bases and J dropped 6 bases, with 13 bases sitting between them. There are 14 residues in the CDR3. Time point described: pre-treatment sample, taken before nivolumab and TIL therapy. Most excised metastases sampled were pleural nodules or supraclavicular lymph nodes. Tumor harvest preceded PD-1/PD-L1 blockade, followed by nivolumab treatment. Stage 4 NSCLC adults joined between late 2017 and January 2020.

J is TRBJ1-6 and V is TRBV28; no reliable D call. The source of this sequence is a person aged 25 to 80 with non-small cell lung cancer. This sample comprised tumor tissue, obtained at baseline. The CDR3 loop is CASTWTSGNSPLHF. The CDR3 nucleotides are TGTGCCAGCACTTGGACGTCGGGTAATTCACCCCTCCACTTT. The full variable domain, rest sourced from reference TRBV28 and TRBJ1-6, is DVKVTQSSRYLVKRTGEKVFLECVQDMDHENMFWYRQDPGLGLRLIYFSYDVKMKEKGDIPEGYSVSREKKERFSLILESASTNQTSMYLCASTWTSGNSPLHFGNGTRLTVT.